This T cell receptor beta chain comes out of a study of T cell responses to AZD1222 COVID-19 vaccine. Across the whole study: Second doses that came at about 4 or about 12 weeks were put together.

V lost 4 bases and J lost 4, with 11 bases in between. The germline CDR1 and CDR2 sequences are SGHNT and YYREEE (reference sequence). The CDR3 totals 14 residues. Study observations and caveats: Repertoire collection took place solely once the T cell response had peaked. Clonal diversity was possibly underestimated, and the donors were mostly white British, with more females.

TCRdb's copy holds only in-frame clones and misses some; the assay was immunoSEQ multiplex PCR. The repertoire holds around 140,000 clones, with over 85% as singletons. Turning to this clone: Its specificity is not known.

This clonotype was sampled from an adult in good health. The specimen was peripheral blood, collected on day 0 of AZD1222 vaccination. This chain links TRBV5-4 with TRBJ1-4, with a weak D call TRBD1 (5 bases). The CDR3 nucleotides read TGTGCCAGCAGCGGGGACGGCCTTAATGAAAAACTGTTTTTT. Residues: CASSGDGLNEKLFF.